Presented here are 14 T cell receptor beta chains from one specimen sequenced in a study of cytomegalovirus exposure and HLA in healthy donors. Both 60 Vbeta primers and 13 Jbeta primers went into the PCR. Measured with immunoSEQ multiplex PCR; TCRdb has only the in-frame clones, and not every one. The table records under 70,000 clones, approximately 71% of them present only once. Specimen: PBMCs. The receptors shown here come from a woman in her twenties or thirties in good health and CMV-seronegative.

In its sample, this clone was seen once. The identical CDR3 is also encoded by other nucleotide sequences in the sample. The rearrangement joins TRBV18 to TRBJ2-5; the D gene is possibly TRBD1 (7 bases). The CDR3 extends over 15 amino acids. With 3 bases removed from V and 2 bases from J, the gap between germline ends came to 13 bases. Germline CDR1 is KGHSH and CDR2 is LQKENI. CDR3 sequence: CASSPEGARQETQYF. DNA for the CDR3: TGTGCCAGCTCACCGGAGGGGGCGAGACAAGAGACCCAGTACTTC.

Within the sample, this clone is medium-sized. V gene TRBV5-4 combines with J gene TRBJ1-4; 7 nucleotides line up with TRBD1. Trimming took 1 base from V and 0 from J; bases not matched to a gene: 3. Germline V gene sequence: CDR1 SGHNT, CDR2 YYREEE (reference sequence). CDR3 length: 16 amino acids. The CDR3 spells CASSLTGDATNEKLFF. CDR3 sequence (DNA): TGTGCCAGCAGCTTGACAGGGGATGCAACTAATGAAAAACTGTTTTTT.

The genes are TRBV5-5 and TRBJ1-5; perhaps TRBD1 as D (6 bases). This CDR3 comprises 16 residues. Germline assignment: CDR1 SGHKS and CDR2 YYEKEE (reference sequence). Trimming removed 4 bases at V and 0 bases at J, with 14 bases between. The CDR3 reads CASSLGQLYSNQPQHF. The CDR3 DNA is TGTGCCAGCAGCCTTGGACAGCTCTATAGCAATCAGCCCCAGCATTTT. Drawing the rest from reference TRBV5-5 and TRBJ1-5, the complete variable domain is DAGVTQSPTHLIKTRGQQVTLRCSPISGHKSVSWYQQVLGQGPQFIFQYYEKEERGRGNFPDRFSARQFPNYSSELNVNALLLGDSALYLCASSLGQLYSNQPQHFGDGTRLSIL.

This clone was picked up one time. The CDR3 is CAWSVGQGNSPLHF. The CDR3 coding sequence is TGTGCCTGGAGTGTGGGGCAGGGGAATTCACCCCTCCACTTT. V gene TRBV30 combines with J gene TRBJ1-6; tentative D call: TRBD1 (6 bases). The V end was cut by 0 bases, the J end by 7 bases, with 10 bases between. The CDR3 has 14 residues. Germline values: CDR1 GTSNPN, CDR2 SVGIG (reference sequence).

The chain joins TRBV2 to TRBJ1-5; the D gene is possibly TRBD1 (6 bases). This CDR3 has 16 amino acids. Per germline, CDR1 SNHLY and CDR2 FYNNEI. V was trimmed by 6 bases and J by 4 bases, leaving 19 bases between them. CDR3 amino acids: CASRPSSGTPNQPQHF. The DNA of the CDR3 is TGTGCCAGCAGACCCTCCTCCGGGACACCTAATCAGCCCCAGCATTTT.

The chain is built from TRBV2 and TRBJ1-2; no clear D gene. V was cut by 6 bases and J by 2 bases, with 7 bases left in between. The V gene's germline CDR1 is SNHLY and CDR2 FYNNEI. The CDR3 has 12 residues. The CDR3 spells CASSGVNYGYTF. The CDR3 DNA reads TGTGCCAGCAGCGGGGTAAACTATGGCTACACCTTC.

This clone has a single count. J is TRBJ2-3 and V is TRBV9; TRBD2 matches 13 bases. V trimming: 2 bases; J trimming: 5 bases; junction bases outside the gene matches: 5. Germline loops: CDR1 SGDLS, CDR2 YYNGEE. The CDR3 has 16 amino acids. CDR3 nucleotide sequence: TGTGCCAGCAGCGTCGGAGGACTAGCGGGGGTAGATACGCAGTATTTT. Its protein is CASSVGGLAGVDTQYF. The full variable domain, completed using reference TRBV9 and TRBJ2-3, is DSGVTQTPKHLITATGQRVTLRCSPRSGDLSVYWYQQSLDQGLQFLIQYYNGEERAKGNILERFSAQQFPDLHSELNLSSLELGDSALYFCASSVGGLAGVDTQYFGPGTRLTVL.

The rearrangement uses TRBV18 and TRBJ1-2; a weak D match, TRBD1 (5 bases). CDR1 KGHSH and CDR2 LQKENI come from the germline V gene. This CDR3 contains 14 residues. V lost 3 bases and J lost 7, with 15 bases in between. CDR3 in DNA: TGTGCCAGCTCACCGGGGCAGATCTCCCGTGGCTACACCTTC. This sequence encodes CASSPGQISRGYTF.

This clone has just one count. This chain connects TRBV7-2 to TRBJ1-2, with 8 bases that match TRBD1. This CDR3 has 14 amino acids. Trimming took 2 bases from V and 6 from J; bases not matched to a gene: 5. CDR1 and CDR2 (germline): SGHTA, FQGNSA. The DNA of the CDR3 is TGTGCCAGCAGCTTATCCCTACAGGGGGATGGCTACACCTTC. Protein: CASSLSLQGDGYTF.

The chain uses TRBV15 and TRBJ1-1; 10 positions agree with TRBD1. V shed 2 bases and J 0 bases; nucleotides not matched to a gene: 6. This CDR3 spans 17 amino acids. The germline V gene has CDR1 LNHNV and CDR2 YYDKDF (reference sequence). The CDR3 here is CATSRSGQGNMNTEAFF. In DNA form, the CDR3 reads TGTGCCACCAGCAGATCGGGACAGGGGAACATGAACACTGAAGCTTTCTTT.

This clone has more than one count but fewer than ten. CDR3: CASSLQSYEQYF. In nucleotides, the CDR3 is TGTGCCAGCAGCTTACAATCCTACGAGCAGTACTTC. V is TRBV7-9 and J is TRBJ2-7; D unclear. V was clipped by 2 bases and J by 1 base, with 3 bases between them. The CDR3 runs to 12 residues. The germline gives CDR1 SEHNR, CDR2 FQNEAQ (reference sequence).

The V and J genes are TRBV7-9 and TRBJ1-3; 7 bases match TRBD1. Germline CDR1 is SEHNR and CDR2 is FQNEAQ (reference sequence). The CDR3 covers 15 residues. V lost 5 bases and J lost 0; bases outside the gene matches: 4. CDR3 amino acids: CASSHRGVSGNTIYF. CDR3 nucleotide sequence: TGTGCCAGCAGCCACAGGGGCGTCTCTGGAAACACCATATATTTT.

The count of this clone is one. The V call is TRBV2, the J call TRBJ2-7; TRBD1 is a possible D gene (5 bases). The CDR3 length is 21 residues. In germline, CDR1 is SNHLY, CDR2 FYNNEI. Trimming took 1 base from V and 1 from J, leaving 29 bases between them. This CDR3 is CASSEDPMLPSGRVGSYEQYF. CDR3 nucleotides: TGTGCCAGCAGTGAAGACCCGATGCTTCCCTCCGGCAGGGTGGGTTCCTACGAGCAGTACTTC.

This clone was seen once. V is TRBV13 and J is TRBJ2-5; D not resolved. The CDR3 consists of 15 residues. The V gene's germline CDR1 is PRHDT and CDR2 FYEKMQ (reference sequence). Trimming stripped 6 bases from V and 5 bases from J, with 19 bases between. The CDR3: CASSMPFLGAETQYF. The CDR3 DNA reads TGTGCCAGCAGTATGCCGTTCCTGGGCGCCGAGACCCAGTACTTC.